The TCR beta chain described here comes from a study of tissue T cells after allogeneic stem cell transplantation. About the study: This research-autopsy study prospectively enrolled adult allogeneic hematopoietic cell transplant recipients with steroid-refractory graft-versus-host disease. Viable blood and marrow gave sorted CD3+ T cells if numbers allowed. Notes on the study in general: Anatomically similar tissues had similar TCR repertoires within each patient. Limitations included a small, clinically heterogeneous cohort and limited sampling depth.

As for this clone: What it binds is not known.

V gave up 0 bases and J gave up 2 bases, with 9 bases separating them. The CDR3 runs 14 residues. CDR1 and CDR2 from the germline V gene are SGHRS and YFSETQ. Sequencing used immunoSEQ multiplex PCR; TCRdb keeps in-frame clones, though not all of them. The data contain around 25,000 clones, roughly nine tenths of them singletons. Sequenced material: blood, taken before transplantation. The V gene is TRBV5-1, the J gene TRBJ2-7, with D tentatively TRBD1 or TRBD2 (6 bases each). The receptor comes from a male donor at least 60 years old who later had graft-versus-host disease after an allogeneic stem cell transplant. CDR3 residues: CASSLVGGTYEQYF. CDR3 DNA sequence: TGCGCCAGCAGCTTGGTAGGGGGGACCTACGAGCAGTACTTC.